The next 27 T cell receptor beta chains were all read from a single sample in a study of shared T cell receptors in the human thymus. Repertoires were generated with immunoSEQ multiplex PCR, while TCRdb's copy carries only in-frame clones and drops some. The top ten hold about 0.012% of the sample, which has approximately 490,000 clones, approximately 80% seen once. These sequences were also reported in another study, on human thymus T cells.

Sequenced input: thymocytes. These receptors all come from a boy under two years old with a congenital heart defect.

The genes are TRBV6-1 and TRBJ2-7; maybe TRBD2 (6 bases). V shed 2 bases and J shed 2 bases, with 10 bases lying between them. The CDR3 totals 14 residues. The germline gives CDR1 MNHNS, CDR2 SASEGT. The CDR3: CASSELADTYEQYF. In DNA form, the CDR3 reads TGTGCCAGCAGTGAATTAGCGGATACCTACGAGCAGTACTTC.

The chain employs TRBV21-1 and TRBJ2-2; the table's D call TRBD2 went unverified against the DNA. TRBV21-1 is deemed a pseudogene. The CDR3 sequence is 15 residues long. CDR3 nucleotides: TGTGCCAGCAGCACCCGACTGTTGAACACCGGGGAGCTGTTTTTT. The encoded protein is CASSTRLLNTGELFF.

The rearrangement joins TRBV19 to TRBJ2-7; TRBD2 aligns across 8 bases. Trimming cost V 7 bases and J 7 bases; bases outside gene matches: 6. CDR1 LNHDA and CDR2 SQIVND come from the germline V gene (reference sequence). This CDR3 has 12 residues. CDR3 region: CASTPGGDEQYF. The CDR3 DNA reads TGTGCCAGTACTCCGGGAGGGGATGAGCAGTACTTC. Drawing the rest from reference TRBV19 and TRBJ2-7, the complete variable domain is DGGITQSPKYLFRKEGQNVTLSCEQNLNHDAMYWYRQDPGQGLRLIYYSQIVNDFQKGDIAEGYSVSREKKESFPLTVTSAQKNPTAFYLCASTPGGDEQYFGPGTRLTVT.

This clone was found once. This chain joins TRBV13 and TRBJ2-1; 7 nucleotides match TRBD2. This CDR3 spans 17 amino acids. Trimming removed 4 bases from V and 0 bases from J; junction bases left unmatched: 9. The germline CDR1 and CDR2 sequences are PRHDT and FYEKMQ (reference sequence). This chain's CDR3 is CASSYDSGGVSYNEQFF. As DNA, the CDR3 is TGTGCCAGCAGCTACGACTCGGGGGGAGTCTCCTACAATGAGCAGTTCTTC.

The chain carries TRBV5-1 and TRBJ2-1; 7 bases agree with TRBD2. Germline CDR1 SGHRS, CDR2 YFSETQ. V lost 4 bases and J lost 4; bases outside the gene matches: 11. CDR3 length: 16 residues. CDR3 sequence (DNA): TGCGCCAGCAGCCCATGGAGGCTAGCGGTTTACAATGAGCAGTTCTTC. Amino acid sequence: CASSPWRLAVYNEQFF.

This clone was seen only once. The chain links TRBV27 to TRBJ2-1; 10 nucleotides match TRBD2. This CDR3 comprises 17 residues. Germline loops: CDR1 MNHEY, CDR2 SMNVEV (reference sequence). V was clipped by 1 base and J by 3 bases; unmatched bases: 6. The CDR3 sequence: CASSLFSSGRVYNEQFF. The CDR3 DNA reads TGTGCCAGCAGTTTATTCTCCAGCGGGAGGGTCTACAATGAGCAGTTCTTC.

To note about this clone: Germline and junction disagree at one end, which may indicate a read error. The chain employs TRBV15 and TRBJ1-1; 7 bases are shared with TRBD1. Looked up from germline, CDR1 is LNHNV and CDR2 is YYDKDF (reference sequence). The length of the CDR3 is 13 residues. This chain's CDR3 is CATSRAGGAEAFF. The CDR3 DNA sequence: TGTGCCACAAGCAGAGCAGGGGGAGCTGAAGCTTTCTTT. Drawing the rest from reference TRBV15 and TRBJ1-1, the complete variable domain is DAMVIQNPRYQVTQFGKPVTLSCSQTLNHNVMYWYQQKSSQAPKLLFHYYDKDFNNEADTPDNFQSRRPNTSFCFLDIRSPGLGDTAMYLCATSRAGGAEAFFGQGTRLTVV.

This sequence joins TRBV11-2 and TRBJ2-5; 7 positions agree with TRBD2. From germline, CDR1 is SGHAT and CDR2 FQNNGV. CDR3 length equals 16 residues. V was clipped by 0 bases and J by 1 base; unmatched bases: 5. CDR3 coding DNA: TGTGCCAGCAGCTTAGAGGGGGGGGACTGCCAAGAGACCCAGTACTTC. It codes for CASSLEGGDCQETQYF.

V is TRBV2 and J is TRBJ2-7, with 8 bases lining up with TRBD1. CDR1 and CDR2 (germline): SNHLY, FYNNEI. Trimming at V came to 2 bases and at J to 4 bases, leaving 13 bases not matched to a gene. The CDR3 spans 17 residues. The CDR3, as DNA: TGTGCCAGCAGTGAACAGGACAGGGAACCGTTGTCGTACGAGCAGTACTTC. It codes for CASSEQDREPLSYEQYF.

The count of this clone is one. Here the CDR3 reads CASSSFQPQHF. The DNA for the CDR3 is TGTGCCAGCAGTTCCTTCCAGCCCCAGCATTTT. The chain uses TRBV6-1 and TRBJ1-5; D not resolved. V lost 5 bases and J 7 bases, leaving 6 bases between the germline ends. This CDR3 is built from 11 residues. Germline CDR1 is MNHNS and CDR2 is SASEGT.

V and J are TRBV28 and TRBJ2-4, with 11 bases that match TRBD2. The trim removed 5 bases at V and 1 base at J, leaving 7 bases unmatched. The germline V gene has CDR1 MDHEN and CDR2 SYDVKM. The length of the CDR3 is 17 residues. The CDR3 DNA reads as TGTGCCAGCAGTACACTAGCGGGAGACCCGGCCAAAAACATTCAGTACTTC. Encoded protein: CASSTLAGDPAKNIQYF.

The V gene is TRBV29-1, the J gene TRBJ1-3; TRBD1 agrees at 7 bases. Looked up from germline, CDR1 is SQVTM and CDR2 is ANQGSEA. The CDR3 sequence is 16 residues long. Trimming cost V 2 bases and J 2 bases; bases outside gene matches: 9. CDR3 in amino acids: CSVELHRGSPGNTIYF. The DNA of the CDR3 is TGCAGCGTTGAACTCCACAGGGGATCGCCTGGAAACACCATATATTTT. Using reference TRBV29-1 and TRBJ1-3 for the parts outside the CDR3, the full variable domain is SAVISQKPSRDICQRGTSLTIQCQVDSQVTMMFWYRQQPGQSLTLIATANQGSEATYESGFVIDKFPISRPNLTFSTLTVSNMSPEDSSIYLCSVELHRGSPGNTIYFGEGSWLTVV.

This rearrangement joins TRBV11-1 to TRBJ2-3; 9 nucleotides agree with TRBD2. Germline V lookup: CDR1 SGHAT, CDR2 FQDESV (reference sequence). The CDR3 covers 16 residues. The junction had 9 bases not matched to a gene; V was cut back by 6 bases and J by 2 bases. This CDR3 is CASSRQAGGVTDTQYF. The CDR3 bases are TGTGCCAGCAGTCGTCAGGCGGGAGGGGTCACAGATACGCAGTATTTT.

The rearrangement joins TRBV19 to TRBJ1-2; a weak D match, TRBD1 (6 bases). Between the trimmed V and J ends, which lost 5 bases and 0 bases, there was a span of 16 bases. The CDR3 has 16 residues. Germline V gene data show CDR1 as LNHDA and CDR2 as SQIVND (reference sequence). CDR3 bases: TGTGCCAGTAGTCCCCGGGACACCCCAGCTAACTATGGCTACACCTTC. Its translation: CASSPRDTPANYGYTF.

The V and J genes are TRBV5-8 and TRBJ2-7; 11 nucleotides match TRBD2. V trimming: 3 bases; J trimming: 2 bases; junction bases outside the gene matches: 7. The CDR3 consists of 16 residues. From germline, CDR1 is SGHTS and CDR2 YDEGEE. The CDR3 loop reads CASSSELAGVTYEQYF. For the CDR3, the DNA is TGTGCCAGCAGCTCCGAACTAGCGGGAGTGACCTACGAGCAGTACTTC.

This chain connects TRBV6-5 to TRBJ1-5; D perhaps matches TRBD1 (5 bases). Between the trimmed V and J ends, which lost 2 bases and 7 bases, there was a span of 12 bases. Germline V CDR1 and CDR2: MNHEY, SVGAGI. This CDR3 has 14 amino acids. For the CDR3, the DNA is TGTGCCAGCAGTTACAGGGGCTATGGACAGCCCCAGCATTTT. It encodes CASSYRGYGQPQHF.

This rearrangement joins TRBV28 to TRBJ2-7; TRBD1 is a possible D gene (7 bases). CDR1 and CDR2 from the germline V gene are MDHEN and SYDVKM. There are 14 residues in the CDR3. The ends were cut back, 6 bases at V and 4 bases at J, with 16 bases in the middle. CDR3 sequence (DNA): TGTGCCAGCAGACCGCGGGACAGTCAATACGAGCAGTACTTC. This gives the protein CASRPRDSQYEQYF.

The CDR3 region has the DNA TGTGCCTGGACCCCGGGGGTCAGGGGGTATAGCAATCAGCCCCAGCATTTT. Residues: CAWTPGVRGYSNQPQHF. V gene TRBV30 combines with J gene TRBJ1-5, with TRBD1 matching over 7 bases. Trimming cost V 4 bases and J 0 bases; bases outside gene matches: 12. Germline assignment: CDR1 GTSNPN and CDR2 SVGIG (reference sequence). The CDR3 loop spans 17 amino acids.

The DNA of the CDR3 is TGTGCCAGCAGCCAAGAAAGATCCGGGAGGGTTCAAGAGACCCAGTACTTC. As protein: CASSQERSGRVQETQYF. The rearrangement links TRBV4-2 to TRBJ2-5; 8 bases are a match to TRBD2. Trimming took 0 bases from V and 2 from J; bases not matched to a gene: 8. The CDR3 totals 17 residues. Germline CDR1 reads LGHNA; CDR2 reads YNFKEQ.

The chain has TRBV27 and TRBJ1-1; D is uncertain. Germline V CDR1 and CDR2: MNHEY, SMNVEV (reference sequence). The CDR3 is 14 residues long. The ends were cut back, 2 bases at V and 1 base at J, with 8 bases in the middle. CDR3 loop: CASSLRQENTEAFF. CDR3 nucleotides: TGTGCCAGCAGTTTAAGGCAGGAGAACACTGAAGCTTTCTTT.

The gene calls are TRBV5-6 and TRBJ1-2; maybe TRBD1 (6 bases). CDR3 length: 14 residues. Germline CDR1 and CDR2: SGHDT and YYEEEE. V was pared by 5 bases and J by 2 bases, with 13 bases between. This CDR3 is CASSFDGGNYGYTF. In DNA form, the CDR3 reads TGTGCCAGCAGTTTCGATGGGGGCAACTATGGCTACACCTTC.

Only a few counts were recorded for this clone. This sequence joins TRBV30 and TRBJ2-3; 9 bases are a match to TRBD1. CDR3 length: 15 amino acids. V was clipped by 0 bases and J by 7 bases; unmatched bases: 8. Germline-derived CDR1 and CDR2 are GTSNPN and SVGIG (reference sequence). The CDR3 coding sequence is TGTGCCTGGAGTGTCGCCGGACAGGGGTCAAATACGCAGTATTTT. It codes for CAWSVAGQGSNTQYF. Complete variable domain (other parts from reference TRBV30 and TRBJ2-3): SQTIHQWPATLVQPVGSPLSLECTVEGTSNPNLYWYRQAAGRGLQLLFYSVGIGQISSEVPQNLSASRPQDRQFILSSKKLLLSDSGFYLCAWSVAGQGSNTQYFGPGTRLTVL.

This chain connects TRBV18 to TRBJ2-2, with 7 bases identical to TRBD1. The germline gives CDR1 KGHSH, CDR2 LQKENI. This CDR3 has 16 amino acids. V was pared by 2 bases and J by 1 base, with 4 bases of the junction left unmatched. CDR3 in DNA: TGTGCCAGCTCACCAGCTTACAGGGGGAACACCGGGGAGCTGTTTTTT. Translating it yields CASSPAYRGNTGELFF.

The CDR3 nucleotides read TGTGCCAGCATGGGGGGACTAGAGGCGACAAGCTCCTACAATGAGCAGTTCTTC. This translates into CASMGGLEATSSYNEQFF. The chain carries TRBV2 and TRBJ2-1; 8 bases match TRBD2. After removal of 7 bases from V and 0 bases from J, the junction contained 14 bases not matched to a gene. This CDR3 has 18 amino acids. The germline gives CDR1 SNHLY, CDR2 FYNNEI. The entire variable domain, with the rest obtained from reference TRBV2 and TRBJ2-1, is as follows: EPEVTQTPSHQVTQMGQEVILRCVPISNHLYFYWYRQILGQKVEFLVSFYNNEISEKSEIFDDQFSVERPDGSNFTLKIRSTKLEDSAMYFCASMGGLEATSSYNEQFFGPGTRLTVL.

V and J are TRBV4-3 and TRBJ2-1; 9 bases map to TRBD2. The trim removed 0 bases at V and 8 bases at J, leaving 8 bases unmatched. The length of the CDR3 is 16 residues. Germline CDR1 is LGHNA and CDR2 is YSLEER. The CDR3 protein is CASSQDGSGSGDEQFF. As DNA, the CDR3 is TGCGCCAGCAGCCAAGACGGTAGCGGGAGTGGAGATGAGCAGTTCTTC.

The rearrangement uses TRBV7-3 and TRBJ2-2; 7 bases align to TRBD1. The ends lost 10 bases at V and 4 bases at J; junction bases unmatched: 9. Germline-derived CDR1 and CDR2 are SGHTA and FQGTGA. The CDR3 spans 14 residues. The DNA of the CDR3 is TGTGCCAACCTAAGACAGGGTAGCACCGGGGAGCTGTTTTTT. This encodes CANLRQGSTGELFF.

CDR3 loop: CASSFGRDSNYGYTF. The CDR3, as DNA: TGTGCCAGCAGCTTCGGCCGGGACAGTAACTATGGCTACACCTTC. J is TRBJ1-2 and V is TRBV5-4, with 7 positions matching TRBD1. Looked up from germline, CDR1 is SGHNT and CDR2 is YYREEE (reference sequence). The length of the CDR3 is 15 residues. The J segment lost 1 base and the V segment lost 2 bases, leaving 5 bases of the junction unmatched.